Below, 7 T cell receptor beta chains from the same sample are listed, as sequenced in a study of T-cell reconstitution after alpha-beta-depleted transplantation in children. A library of TCRbeta sequences, prepared with unique molecular identifiers, was generated. Each CDR3 protein gets one entry after TCRdb re-called the PCR reads with MiXCR. The sample holds 700,000 to 950,000 distinct CDR3 sequences, roughly 16% seen once. The sequencing here drew on PBMCs, mostly from graft donor cells, taken 360 days after TCRalphabeta/CD19-depleted stem cell transplant. The receptors stem from a male patient younger than 18 who had a stem cell transplant for acute lymphoblastic leukemia, so the T cells may come from the graft donor.

This clonotype has ten or more counts. The rearrangement uses TRBV10-3 and TRBJ2-5; tentatively, D is TRBD1 (5 bases). The ends were cut back, 0 bases at V and 5 bases at J, with 19 bases in the middle. The CDR3 covers 17 residues. Looked up from germline, CDR1 is ENHRY and CDR2 is SYGVKD. CDR3 coding DNA: TGTGCCATCAGTGAGTCGAACGTAGCAGGGTTTAGGGAGACCCAGTACTTC. It is translated as CAISESNVAGFRETQYF.

This rearrangement joins TRBV11-2 to TRBJ2-7; 10 bases are a match to TRBD1. Trimming at V came to 3 bases and at J to 4 bases, leaving 6 bases not matched to a gene. The CDR3 runs 15 residues. From germline, CDR1 is SGHAT and CDR2 FQNNGV. The CDR3 region has the DNA TGTGCCAGCAGCTTTGGGACAGGGGAACAGTACGAGCAGTACTTC. This translates into CASSFGTGEQYEQYF.

The chain uses TRBV7-2 and TRBJ2-1; D remains ambiguous. The CDR3 sequence is 15 residues long. V was clipped by 5 bases and J by 9 bases, with 20 bases between them. The germline V gene has CDR1 SGHTA and CDR2 FQGNSA. Here the CDR3 DNA reads TGTGCCAGCAGCCCGAGGACCCGAATACCCCCTGAGCAGTTCTTC. Its translation is CASSPRTRIPPEQFF.

This clonotype was seen only a few times. V usage is TRBV28 and J usage is TRBJ2-5; 8 bases are a match to TRBD2. Germline loops: CDR1 MDHEN, CDR2 SYDVKM. The junction had 12 bases not matched to a gene; V was cut back by 5 bases and J by 4 bases. This CDR3 is built from 16 residues. The CDR3 reads CASSPLGSGRLETQYF. The CDR3 DNA follows: TGTGCCAGCAGTCCCCTCGGAAGCGGGAGACTAGAGACCCAGTACTTC.

Only a few counts were recorded for this clonotype. The gene calls are TRBV4-3 and TRBJ2-7, with a possible D match to TRBD1 (5 bases). Trimming pared 2 bases from V and 5 bases from J, leaving 13 bases between. From germline, CDR1 is LGHNA and CDR2 YSLEER. This CDR3 region has 14 residues. The CDR3 bases are TGCGCCAGCAGCCAACGGACAAAAAACCACGAGCAGTACTTC. This codes for CASSQRTKNHEQYF.

This clonotype was observed a handful of times. This chain links TRBV4-2 with TRBJ2-1, with D maybe TRBD1 (5 bases). CDR1 LGHNA and CDR2 YNFKEQ come from the germline V gene. CDR3 length: 16 amino acids. Trimming stripped 0 bases from V and 8 bases from J, with 17 bases between. This CDR3 reads CASSQDYEPKGYEQFF. DNA for the CDR3: TGTGCCAGCAGCCAAGATTACGAGCCAAAGGGGTATGAGCAGTTCTTC.

The V and J genes are TRBV11-2 and TRBJ2-7, with D perhaps matching TRBD2 (5 bases). The V gene lost 5 bases and the J gene lost 3 bases, with 14 bases spanning the gap. Germline CDR1 is SGHAT and CDR2 is FQNNGV. The CDR3 runs 14 residues. CDR3 nucleotide sequence: TGTGCCAGCAGCCCGGGATGGGCATACTACGAGCAGTACTTC. As protein: CASSPGWAYYEQYF.